Listed below are T cell receptor beta chains from one sample, sequenced in a study of CD4+ T cells in melanoma. Data came from immunoSEQ multiplex PCR; TCRdb stores just in-frame clones and leaves some out. This sample has around 15,000 clones; roughly 66% occur once, and the top ten carry around 14%. The sample taken for sequencing was cells from a culture (not recorded whether cultured in vitro). The source is a human donor with melanoma. The CDR3 runs from the conserved cysteine through the conserved F or W. D genes are given only for firm matches. Clone size is shown for a subset of rows, as once, few, many or a class of expanded clone.

cdr3_length,v_call,clone_size,j_call,d_call,cdr3_aa,cdr3_nt
15,TRBV5-6,NA,TRBJ2-2,NA,CASSLRTPVTGELFF,TGTGCCAGCAGCTTACGAACTCCGGTCACCGGGGAGCTGTTTTTT
15,TRBV11-2,NA,TRBJ2-1,NA,CASSLARSSYNEQFF,TGTGCCAGCAGCTTAGCGAGAAGCTCCTACAATGAGCAGTTCTTC
14,TRBV30,NA,TRBJ1-5,NA,CAWSVLSVNQPQHF,TGTGCCTGGAGTGTACTGTCAGTGAATCAGCCCCAGCATTTT
13,TRBV30,NA,TRBJ1-5,NA,CAWSNGGLQPQHF,TGTGCCTGGAGTAATGGGGGCTTGCAGCCCCAGCATTTT
14,TRBV5-1,NA,TRBJ2-3,TRBD1,CASREGQETDTQYF,TGCGCCAGCAGAGAGGGACAGGAAACAGATACGCAGTATTTT
13,TRBV5-6,NA,TRBJ2-1,NA,CASSRRRGAEQFF,TGTGCCAGCAGCCGGCGGAGGGGGGCTGAGCAGTTCTTC
16,TRBV7-9,few,TRBJ1-2,NA,CASTPRTTGPIYGYTF,TGTGCCAGCACCCCCCGGACAACGGGGCCAATCTATGGCTACACCTTC
15,TRBV2,few,TRBJ1-6,TRBD1,CASREQGPRNSPLHF,TGTGCCAGCAGGGAACAGGGGCCGAGGAATTCACCCCTCCACTTT
17,TRBV4-1,NA,TRBJ1-2,NA,CASSQEGLEGTNYGYTF,TGCGCCAGCAGCCAAGAAGGTCTCGAGGGAACTAACTATGGCTACACCTTC
14,TRBV5-1,once,TRBJ1-1,TRBD1,CASSWTGQNTEAFF,TGCGCCAGCAGCTGGACAGGGCAGAATACTGAAGCTTTCTTT
13,TRBV6-6,NA,TRBJ1-1,NA,CASSFRGNTEAFF,TGTGCCAGCAGTTTCAGGGGGAACACTGAAGCTTTCTTT
18,TRBV14,medium-sized,TRBJ2-3,NA,CASSPSVGVSITSDTQYF,TGTGCCAGCAGCCCCTCAGTTGGTGTCTCTATAACGTCAGATACGCAGTATTTT
14,TRBV5-1,few,TRBJ1-1,NA,CASSLGDGGDEAFF,TGCGCCAGCAGCTTGGGGGACGGGGGGGATGAAGCTTTCTTT
16,TRBV11-2,NA,TRBJ1-4,NA,CASSLAGSATNEKLFF,TGTGCCAGCAGCTTAGCCGGCAGCGCAACTAATGAAAAACTGTTTTTT
17,TRBV7-5,few,TRBJ2-1,NA,CARSPRRAGRYYNEQFF,TGTGCCAGAAGCCCAAGGAGGGCGGGTCGCTACTACAATGAGCAGTTCTTC
16,TRBV7-2,few,TRBJ2-2,TRBD2,CASSLALRGVTGELFF,TGTGCCAGCAGCTTAGCGCTCCGGGGGGTCACCGGGGAGCTGTTTTTT
14,TRBV11-2,NA,TRBJ2-7,NA,CASSRLAGVYEQYF,TGTGCCAGCAGCCGCCTGGCTGGGGTATACGAGCAGTACTTC
15,TRBV9,NA,TRBJ2-1,NA,CASSVGYSSYNEQFF,TGTGCCAGCAGCGTAGGGTACAGCTCCTACAATGAGCAGTTCTTC
17,TRBV19,NA,TRBJ1-6,NA,CASSTGTTGSYNSPLHF,TGTGCCAGTAGTACGGGGACTACGGGCTCCTATAATTCACCCCTCCACTTT
18,TRBV27,NA,TRBJ2-1,NA,CASSLSPGRGLSYNEQFF,TGTGCCAGCAGTTTATCTCCAGGGCGGGGACTCTCCTACAATGAGCAGTTCTTC
13,TRBV5-4,NA,TRBJ2-1,TRBD1,CASSSDRAGEQFF,TGTGCCAGCAGCTCGGACAGGGCGGGTGAGCAGTTCTTC
16,TRBV5-6,NA,TRBJ2-2,NA,CASSLGVIGITGELFF,TGTGCCAGCAGCCTTGGGGTAATAGGGATCACCGGGGAGCTGTTTTTT
12,TRBV19,few,TRBJ1-5,NA,CASSIDNQPQHF,TGTGCCAGTAGTATTGATAATCAGCCCCAGCATTTT
12,TRBV6-5,NA,TRBJ2-1,TRBD1,CASIDRGKKQFF,TGTGCCAGCATTGACAGGGGAAAGAAGCAGTTCTTC
13,TRBV7-9,few,TRBJ2-1,NA,CASSRLVSDEQFF,TGTGCCAGCAGCCGACTTGTCAGCGATGAGCAGTTCTTC
13,TRBV5-1,NA,TRBJ1-1,NA,CASSRSRQVRAFF,TGCGCCAGCAGCCGTTCCAGACAGGTAAGAGCTTTCTTT
14,TRBV19,NA,TRBJ2-7,TRBD1,CASSIGGQSYEQYF,TGTGCCAGTAGTATTGGGGGACAGTCCTACGAGCAGTACTTC
16,TRBV11-3,NA,TRBJ2-2,TRBD2,CASSLSLAVNTGELFF,TGTGCCAGCAGCTTATCACTAGCGGTGAATACCGGGGAGCTGTTTTTT
13,TRBV2,medium-sized,TRBJ1-6,NA,CASSSALGFPLHF,TGTGCCAGCAGTTCGGCCCTCGGGTTCCCCCTCCACTTT
13,TRBV10-1,NA,TRBJ2-1,NA,CASSLKQGYEQFF,TGCGCCAGCAGTCTTAAACAGGGATATGAGCAGTTCTTC
20,TRBV7-8,NA,TRBJ1-2,NA,CASSLDLLTGRAGLDYGYTF,TGTGCCAGCAGCTTAGACCTATTGACGGGGCGGGCCGGGCTTGACTATGGCTACACCTTC
14,TRBV9,NA,TRBJ2-7,TRBD2,CASSVASRGGEQYF,TGTGCCAGCAGCGTAGCTTCCCGGGGGGGTGAGCAGTACTTC
16,TRBV4-1,NA,TRBJ2-2,NA,CASSQTPFTGAGELFF,TGCGCCAGCAGCCAGACCCCATTTACAGGTGCCGGGGAGCTGTTTTTT
15,TRBV10-2,NA,TRBJ2-7,NA,CASSDGQVPLYEQYF,TGCGCCAGCAGTGACGGGCAGGTCCCACTCTACGAGCAGTACTTC